This TCR beta chain was identified in a study of graft-versus-host responses after intestinal transplantation. Study observations and caveats: Peak circulating GvH clone levels tracked with early post-transplant HvG declines. Individuals who had graft-donor T cell macrochimerism had allografts that showed high graft-versus-host to host-versus-graft clonal ratios.

Germline assignment: CDR1 MDHEN and CDR2 SYDVKM. This CDR3 is 15 amino acids long. The V end lost 2 bases, the J end lost 1 base, and 12 bases lay between the germline ends. This clone was seen once. What it binds is not known. TCRdb keeps only in-frame clones here, not all; method: immunoSEQ multiplex PCR. The sample includes around 110,000 clones, about nine tenths seen only once; the top ten take roughly 0.2%. The J gene is TRBJ2-7, the V gene TRBV28; D not resolved. The sample here was unstimulated CD4+ T cells sorted from spleen or lymph node cells, taken before intestinal transplant. The TCR originated in a human donor who received an intestinal transplant. CDR3: CASSLPSQRSYEQYF. In DNA form, the CDR3 reads TGTGCCAGCAGTTTACCCTCACAGAGATCCTACGAGCAGTACTTC.